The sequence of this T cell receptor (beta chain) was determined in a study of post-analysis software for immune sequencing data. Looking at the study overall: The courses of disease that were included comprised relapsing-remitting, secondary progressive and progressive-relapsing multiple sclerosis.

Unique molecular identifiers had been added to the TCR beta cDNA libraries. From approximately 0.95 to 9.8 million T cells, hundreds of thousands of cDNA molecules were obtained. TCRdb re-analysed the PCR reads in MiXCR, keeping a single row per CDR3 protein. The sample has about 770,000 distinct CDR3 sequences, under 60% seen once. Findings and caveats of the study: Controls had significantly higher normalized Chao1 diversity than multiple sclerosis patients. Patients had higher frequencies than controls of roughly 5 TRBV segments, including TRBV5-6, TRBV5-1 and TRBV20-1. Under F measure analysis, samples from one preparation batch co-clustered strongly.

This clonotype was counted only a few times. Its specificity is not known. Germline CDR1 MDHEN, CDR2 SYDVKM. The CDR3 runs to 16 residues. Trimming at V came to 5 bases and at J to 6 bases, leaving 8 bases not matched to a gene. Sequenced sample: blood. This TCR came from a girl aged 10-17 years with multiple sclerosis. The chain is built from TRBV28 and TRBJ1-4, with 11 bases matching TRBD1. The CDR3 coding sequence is TGTGCCAGCAGTAATGGACAGGGGGCGCCGGATGAAAAACTGTTTTTT. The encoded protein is CASSNGQGAPDEKLFF.